These 29 T cell receptor beta chains originate from one sample sequenced in a study of blood T cell repertoires in COVID-19. Clones were sequenced by immunoSEQ multiplex PCR, and TCRdb holds only the in-frame ones, with some missing. This table holds approximately 20,000 clones, around three quarters found once. Input material: peripheral blood. Source of these receptors: a man aged 60-69 years with active COVID-19.

V usage is TRBV20-1 and J usage is TRBJ2-3; no definite D call. The CDR3 sequence is 12 residues long. Germline V gives CDR1 DFQATT, CDR2 SNEGSKA (reference sequence). V was trimmed by 3 bases and J by 5 bases, leaving 9 bases between them. The CDR3 DNA reads as TGCAGTGCTAGTGGCGGCATAGATACGCAGTATTTT. Its protein is CSASGGIDTQYF.

The V gene is TRBV7-2, the J gene TRBJ2-7; possible D gene TRBD1, 5 bases. The length of the CDR3 is 13 residues. Trimming pared 5 bases from V and 7 bases from J, leaving 15 bases between. Per the germline V gene, CDR1 is SGHTA and CDR2 is FQGNSA. DNA for the CDR3: TGTGCCAGCAGCCCTGGACGGCCAGGGGAGCAGTACTTC. Amino acids: CASSPGRPGEQYF.

The rearrangement joins TRBV30 to TRBJ1-5; 7 bases fit TRBD1. The CDR3 contains 13 residues. Germline values: CDR1 GTSNPN, CDR2 SVGIG (reference sequence). V lost 1 base to trimming and J lost 7 bases; unmatched junction nucleotides: 4. The CDR3 loop is CAWSEGGGQPQHF. The CDR3 bases are TGTGCCTGGAGTGAAGGGGGCGGCCAGCCCCAGCATTTT.

This clone occurred many times. The V and J genes are TRBV11-3 and TRBJ2-7, with D uncertain. The CDR3 totals 14 residues. The V end lost 4 bases, the J end lost 3 bases, and 13 bases lay between the germline ends. Germline CDR1 SGHNT, CDR2 YENEEA. CDR3 sequence: CASSSGGSHYEQYF. CDR3 DNA: TGTGCCAGCAGCTCTGGCGGTTCCCACTACGAGCAGTACTTC.

This chain connects TRBV29-1 to TRBJ2-7; the D gene is possibly TRBD1 (5 bases). The germline gives CDR1 SQVTM, CDR2 ANQGSEA. The ends were cut back, 4 bases at V and 6 bases at J, with 13 bases in the middle. The CDR3 totals 12 residues. The CDR3 coding sequence is TGCAGCGTTGGGCAGGGCGGCGGCGAGCAGTACTTC. The encoded protein is CSVGQGGGEQYF.

The rearrangement links TRBV3-1 (or the pseudogene TRBV3-2) to TRBJ2-6; D not certain. The CDR3 length is 17 residues. Trimming left V 0 bases short and J 0 bases short, with 9 bases between. In germline, CDR1 is LGHDT, CDR2 YNNKEL (reference sequence). This CDR3 reads CASSQESGDSGANVLTF. As DNA, the CDR3 is TGTGCCAGCAGCCAAGAGTCAGGCGACTCTGGGGCCAACGTCCTGACTTTC.

The chain carries TRBV4-3 and TRBJ2-7; D gene ambiguous. There are 15 residues in the CDR3. The V gene's germline CDR1 is LGHNA and CDR2 YSLEER. V lost 0 bases, J lost 0 bases, and 9 bases lay in between. The CDR3 is CASSQEVASSYEQYF. CDR3 DNA: TGCGCCAGCAGCCAAGAGGTAGCAAGCTCCTACGAGCAGTACTTC.

This chain joins TRBV29-1 and TRBJ2-7, with a possible D match to TRBD1 (6 bases). CDR1 and CDR2 (germline): SQVTM, ANQGSEA. The CDR3 totals 13 residues. The V end lost 4 bases, the J end lost 4 bases, and 14 bases lay between the germline ends. The CDR3 region is CSVVLGANYEQYF. In nucleotides, the CDR3 is TGCAGCGTTGTTTTGGGGGCAAATTACGAGCAGTACTTC.

J is TRBJ2-2 and V is TRBV14; 10 nucleotides line up with TRBD2. CDR3 length: 18 amino acids. Trimming removed 3 bases from V and 5 bases from J; junction bases left unmatched: 12. Germline lookup yields CDR1 SGHDN and CDR2 FVKESK. This CDR3 reads CASSHFPPGLADTGELFF. CDR3 DNA: TGTGCCAGCAGCCACTTTCCCCCCGGACTAGCGGATACCGGGGAGCTGTTTTTT.

This chain connects TRBV7-2 to TRBJ2-3; possible D gene TRBD2, 6 bases. V lost 5 bases to trimming and J lost 0 bases, with 12 bases between them. CDR1 and CDR2 from the germline V gene are SGHTA and FQGNSA. This CDR3 comprises 15 residues. The CDR3 is CASSPSRGSTDTQYF. CDR3 coding DNA: TGTGCCAGCAGCCCCTCGCGGGGAAGCACAGATACGCAGTATTTT.

The CDR3 loop reads CASSVNEGVSTDTQYF. Written as DNA, the CDR3 is TGTGCCAGCAGCGTAAACGAGGGGGTTAGCACAGATACGCAGTATTTT. V and J are TRBV9 and TRBJ2-3, with D possibly matching TRBD1 (6 bases). V lost 1 base, J lost 0 bases, and 12 bases lay in between. CDR3 length: 16 residues. The germline CDR1 and CDR2 sequences are SGDLS and YYNGEE.

The chain uses TRBV25-1 and TRBJ2-7; 10 bases map to TRBD2. From germline, CDR1 is MGHDK and CDR2 SYGVNS. Unmatched junction bases numbered 5, after V lost 3 bases and J lost 6 bases. The CDR3 covers 14 residues. The chain's CDR3 is CASSDLAGAGEQYF. The DNA of the CDR3 is TGTGCCAGCAGTGATCTAGCGGGAGCCGGCGAGCAGTACTTC.

The rearrangement uses TRBV10-2 and TRBJ2-3, with TRBD1 matching 7 bases. Germline CDR1 and CDR2: WSHSY and SAAADI. The J segment lost 0 bases and the V segment lost 7 bases, leaving 1 base of the junction unmatched. The CDR3 covers 13 residues. CDR3 sequence reads: CASTGGSTDTQYF. The CDR3 DNA follows: TGCGCCAGCACAGGGGGAAGCACAGATACGCAGTATTTT.

The J gene is TRBJ1-1, the V gene TRBV5-5; TRBD1 might be the D (6 bases). Between the trimmed V and J ends, which lost 4 bases and 0 bases, there was a span of 16 bases. The germline CDR1 and CDR2 sequences are SGHKS and YYEKEE (reference sequence). CDR3 length: 16 residues. The CDR3 protein is CASSKQQGNLNTEAFF. The DNA for the CDR3 is TGTGCCAGCAGCAAACAACAGGGTAACTTGAACACTGAAGCTTTCTTT. The complete variable domain, with remaining parts taken from reference TRBV5-5 and TRBJ1-1, reads DAGVTQSPTHLIKTRGQQVTLRCSPISGHKSVSWYQQVLGQGPQFIFQYYEKEERGRGNFPDRFSARQFPNYSSELNVNALLLGDSALYLCASSKQQGNLNTEAFFGQGTRLTVV.

This clone occurred once. The chain combines TRBV28 with TRBJ1-1; maybe TRBD1 (6 bases). Germline V CDR1 and CDR2: MDHEN, SYDVKM. The CDR3 length is 14 residues. With 2 bases removed from V and 0 bases from J, the gap between germline ends came to 7 bases. CDR3 loop: CASSLGQMNTEAFF. CDR3 in DNA: TGTGCCAGCAGTTTAGGACAGATGAACACTGAAGCTTTCTTT.

The chain couples TRBV18 to TRBJ1-1; D is unresolved. V gave up 0 bases and J gave up 1 base, with 6 bases separating them. The CDR3 consists of 14 residues. Germline-derived CDR1 and CDR2 are KGHSH and LQKENI. The CDR3 DNA reads TGTGCCAGCTCACCACCGAATAGGAACACTGAAGCTTTCTTT. Translation: CASSPPNRNTEAFF. The whole variable domain, filled in from reference TRBV18 and TRBJ1-1, reads NAGVMQNPRHLVRRRGQEARLRCSPMKGHSHVYWYRQLPEEGLKFMVYLQKENIIDESGMPKERFSAEFPKEGPSILRIQQVVRGDSAAYFCASSPPNRNTEAFFGQGTRLTVV.

The rearrangement uses TRBV28 and TRBJ1-2; 11 positions match TRBD1. V dropped 8 bases and J dropped 14; count of bases not matched to a gene: 16. The CDR3 is made up of 14 amino acids. The germline gives CDR1 MDHEN, CDR2 SYDVKM. The CDR3 DNA is TGTGCCAGCTCCCCCAATAGGGACAGGGGGATTGGGACCTTC. It encodes CASSPNRDRGIGTF.

The chain is built from TRBV7-9 and TRBJ2-7; D possibly corresponds to TRBD2 (5 bases). Germline lookup yields CDR1 SEHNR and CDR2 FQNEAQ (reference sequence). The CDR3 is made up of 14 amino acids. Between the trimmed V and J ends, which lost 1 base and 2 bases, there was a span of 9 bases. The DNA for the CDR3 is TGTGCCAGCAGCTTAGTTGGGGAGACCTACGAGCAGTACTTC. It codes for CASSLVGETYEQYF.

This chain connects TRBV23-1 to TRBJ2-3; TRBD1 matches 10 bases. TRBV23-1 is designated an ORF whose function remains uncertain. The trim removed 11 bases at V and 4 bases at J, leaving 9 bases unmatched. The CDR3 is made up of 14 amino acids. The CDR3 region is CARPPGQGPDTQYF. The CDR3 DNA reads TGCGCCCGACCACCGGGACAGGGGCCAGATACGCAGTATTTT.

The genes are TRBV28 and TRBJ1-1, with D perhaps TRBD1 (6 bases). Germline CDR1 reads MDHEN; CDR2 reads SYDVKM. V was shortened by 1 base and J by 4 bases, with 10 bases between the two germline ends. The CDR3 covers 14 residues. In nucleotides, the CDR3 is TGTGCCAGCAGTTTATCAAGGGGGATCACTGAAGCTTTCTTT. It codes for CASSLSRGITEAFF.

This clone rates as medium-sized. This sequence joins TRBV6-5 and TRBJ2-2, with TRBD2 as a possible D gene (6 bases). Trimming shortened V by 8 bases and J by 0 bases, and 10 bases separated the two germline ends. The CDR3 is 14 residues long. Germline CDR1 reads MNHEY; CDR2 reads SVGAGI. The chain's CDR3 is CASGGNSNTGELFF. Written as DNA, the CDR3 is TGTGCCAGCGGCGGGAACTCGAACACCGGGGAGCTGTTTTTT.

The CDR3 DNA reads TGTGCCAGCACCAAAACTAGCGGGAGTGGGGGAGATACGCAGTATTTT. Amino acid sequence: CASTKTSGSGGDTQYF. This rearrangement joins TRBV3-1 (or the pseudogene TRBV3-2) to TRBJ2-3; TRBD2 matches 11 bases. The CDR3 has 16 amino acids. CDR1 LGHDT and CDR2 YNNKEL come from the germline V gene (reference sequence). With V trimmed by 7 bases and J by 5 bases, 11 bases remained unmatched.

This chain joins TRBV4-2 and TRBJ2-1; 11 nucleotides agree with TRBD2. The germline V gene has CDR1 LGHNA and CDR2 YNFKEQ. This CDR3 is 16 amino acids long. V shed 0 bases, J shed 6 bases, and the junction held 4 bases outside the gene matches. CDR3 coding DNA: TGTGCCAGCAGCCAAGATTTAACTAGCGGGAGCAATGAGCAGTTCTTC. Residues: CASSQDLTSGSNEQFF.

The rearrangement joins TRBV6-6 to TRBJ1-5; D ambiguous. The CDR3 has 15 amino acids. Germline lookup yields CDR1 MNHNY and CDR2 SVGAGI (reference sequence). V was shortened by 8 bases and J by 2 bases, with 16 bases between the two germline ends. CDR3 protein: CASQEAGIGNQPQHF. The CDR3 DNA sequence: TGTGCCAGCCAAGAGGCGGGAATTGGCAATCAGCCCCAGCATTTT.

This chain connects TRBV7-9 to TRBJ2-3; 11 positions match TRBD2. This CDR3 has 16 residues. With 3 bases clipped from V and 8 bases from J, the junction kept 10 bases outside the gene matches. The V gene's germline CDR1 is SEHNR and CDR2 FQNEAQ (reference sequence). The CDR3, as DNA: TGTGCCAGCAGCTTCCAGACTAGCGGGGCCTCCGGTACGCAGTATTTT. Protein: CASSFQTSGASGTQYF. The variable domain in full, with the rest retrieved from reference TRBV7-9 and TRBJ2-3, is DTGVSQNPRHKITKRGQNVTFRCDPISEHNRLYWYRQTLGQGPEFLTYFQNEAQLEKSRLLSDRFSAERPKGSFSTLEIQRTEQGDSAMYLCASSFQTSGASGTQYFGPGTRLTVL.

This clone has just a few counts. The chain employs TRBV28 and TRBJ1-5; D might be TRBD1 (5 bases). The V gene lost 2 bases and the J gene lost 1 base, with 9 bases spanning the gap. This CDR3 region has 15 residues. Germline assignment: CDR1 MDHEN and CDR2 SYDVKM. CDR3 protein: CASSLGADSNQPQHF. The CDR3 DNA sequence: TGTGCCAGCAGTTTAGGGGCGGACAGCAATCAGCCCCAGCATTTT.

V is TRBV2 and J is TRBJ1-2, with 10 bases matching TRBD1. Germline CDR1 SNHLY, CDR2 FYNNEI. V lost 4 bases and J lost 3; bases outside the gene matches: 5. The CDR3 is 15 amino acids. The CDR3 nucleotides are TGTGCCAGCAGTGGCTTCGGGACAGGGGACTATGGCTACACCTTC. Translation gives CASSGFGTGDYGYTF.

In its sample, this clone was seen a few times. The chain couples TRBV4-2 to TRBJ2-1; 8 positions agree with TRBD2. CDR3 size: 16 residues. The V segment lost 5 bases and the J segment 6 bases; nucleotides outside the gene matches: 12. From germline, CDR1 is LGHNA and CDR2 YNFKEQ. This CDR3 reads CASSTPTSDHGNEQFF. The CDR3 DNA follows: TGTGCCAGCAGCACCCCGACTAGCGATCATGGCAATGAGCAGTTCTTC.

This chain joins TRBV29-1 and TRBJ2-3; TRBD2 matches 10 bases. Germline trimming cut 3 bases from V and 4 bases from J; bases unmatched to any gene: 4. Germline V gene sequence: CDR1 SQVTM, CDR2 ANQGSEA. This CDR3 has 14 residues. The CDR3 protein is CSVDRAGGPDTQYF. CDR3 bases: TGCAGCGTTGATAGAGCGGGAGGGCCAGATACGCAGTATTTT.